Presented here are 29 T cell receptor beta chains from one specimen sequenced in a study of spatial heterogeneity in lung cancer. Regarding time point: sample taken at primary tumor resection. Unsorted samples of tumor, nontumor lung or frozen PBMC had their whole RNA sequenced. TCRdb fed the 5' RACE reads into MiXCR, producing one record per CDR3 protein. The profile shows several thousand distinct CDR3 sequences, 6.5% to 8% of them singletons. The source material was PBMCs, sampled at surgery. These receptors originate from a female donor with early-stage non-small cell lung cancer.

The gene calls are TRBV27 and TRBJ1-2; perhaps TRBD1 as D (6 bases). CDR1 and CDR2 from the germline V gene are MNHEY and SMNVEV (reference sequence). Trimming left V 6 bases short and J 8 bases short, with 19 bases between. This CDR3 spans 14 amino acids. The CDR3 loop reads CASSLIQGVGGYTF. As DNA, the CDR3 is TGTGCCAGCAGCTTAATACAGGGAGTCGGCGGCTACACCTTC.

This clonotype has at least ten counts. The chain recombines TRBV5-8 with TRBJ2-6, with unresolved D. The CDR3 is 17 residues long. Between the trimmed V and J ends, which lost 0 bases and 1 base, there was a span of 11 bases. Per the germline V gene, CDR1 is SGHTS and CDR2 is YDEGEE. The CDR3 DNA is TGTGCCAGCAGCTTGGTGTCAGTGACTTCTGGGGCCAACGTCCTGACTTTC. Translated: CASSLVSVTSGANVLTF.

This clonotype has a handful of counts. The chain joins TRBV20-1 to TRBJ2-5; unclear D gene. V dropped 3 bases and J dropped 0 bases, with 11 bases sitting between them. The CDR3 length is 14 residues. Germline V gene data show CDR1 as DFQATT and CDR2 as SNEGSKA (reference sequence). CDR3 residues: CSARILVNQETQYF. The DNA of the CDR3 is TGCAGTGCTAGGATCCTAGTCAACCAAGAGACCCAGTACTTC.

Many counts were recorded for this clonotype. The V gene is TRBV7-8, the J gene TRBJ2-3; 12 nucleotides match TRBD2. Looked up from germline, CDR1 is SGHVS and CDR2 is FQNEAQ. Unmatched junction bases numbered 2, after V lost 1 base and J lost 3 bases. This CDR3 spans 16 amino acids. The CDR3 sequence: CASSLVGLAGTDTQYF. The CDR3 DNA sequence: TGTGCCAGCAGCTTAGTCGGACTAGCGGGGACAGATACGCAGTATTTT.

The chain recombines TRBV28 with TRBJ2-5, with 9 bases fitting TRBD1. V was pared by 8 bases and J by 2 bases, with 3 bases of the junction left unmatched. From germline, CDR1 is MDHEN and CDR2 SYDVKM. This CDR3 has 13 residues. CDR3 nucleotides: TGTGCCAGCCTACAGGGGGCGCAAGAGACCCAGTACTTC. This codes for CASLQGAQETQYF. The whole variable domain, filled in from reference TRBV28 and TRBJ2-5, reads DVKVTQSSRYLVKRTGEKVFLECVQDMDHENMFWYRQDPGLGLRLIYFSYDVKMKEKGDIPEGYSVSREKKERFSLILESASTNQTSMYLCASLQGAQETQYFGPGTRLLVL.

A few counts support this clonotype. The chain couples TRBV25-1 to TRBJ1-6; D gene ambiguous. Trimming stripped 3 bases from V and 14 bases from J, with 17 bases between. The V gene's germline CDR1 is MGHDK and CDR2 SYGVNS. The CDR3 loop spans 14 amino acids. The CDR3 sequence is CASSDPPGAGTLHF. CDR3 in DNA: TGTGCCAGCAGTGACCCCCCGGGCGCCGGTACCCTCCACTTT. Full variable domain (missing parts from reference TRBV25-1 and TRBJ1-6): EADIYQTPRYLVIGTGKKITLECSQTMGHDKMYWYQQDPGMELHLIHYSYGVNSTEKGDLSSESTVSRIRTEHFPLTLESARPSHTSQYLCASSDPPGAGTLHFGNGTRLTVT.

This clonotype was recorded many times. The rearrangement uses TRBV27 and TRBJ1-2; D not certain. Trimming took 6 bases from V and 4 from J, leaving 18 bases between them. CDR3 size: 15 residues. Germline lookup yields CDR1 MNHEY and CDR2 SMNVEV (reference sequence). The CDR3 region is CASSPGVGSGYGYTF. The CDR3 bases are TGTGCCAGCAGCCCTGGGGTGGGAAGCGGCTATGGCTACACCTTC.

This clonotype counts as medium-sized. V usage is TRBV7-8 and J usage is TRBJ2-3; TRBD2 matches at 7 bases. The CDR3 spans 17 residues. Germline CDR1 is SGHVS and CDR2 is FQNEAQ. After removal of 0 bases from V and 3 bases from J, the junction contained 9 bases not matched to a gene. CDR3: CASSLALGGSSTDTQYF. CDR3 coding DNA: TGTGCCAGCAGCTTAGCGCTGGGCGGGAGCTCAACAGATACGCAGTATTTT.

By share, this clonotype ranks as medium-sized. The chain links TRBV27 to TRBJ1-1; D is unclear. V was cut by 4 bases and J by 0 bases, with 18 bases left in between. The germline V gene has CDR1 MNHEY and CDR2 SMNVEV (reference sequence). This CDR3 is 17 amino acids long. CDR3 nucleotide sequence: TGTGCCAGCAGTTCTCTCATCGCAACTGACTTGAACACTGAAGCTTTCTTT. This translates into CASSSLIATDLNTEAFF.

This clonotype was seen a few times. The V and J genes are TRBV20-1 and TRBJ2-2; 7 bases line up with TRBD1. The CDR3 runs to 14 residues. Germline-derived CDR1 and CDR2 are DFQATT and SNEGSKA (reference sequence). J was trimmed by 3 bases and V by 3 bases; bases with no gene match: 4. DNA for the CDR3: TGCAGTGCTAGGCCGGGACAGTACACCGGGGAGCTGTTTTTT. Translation gives CSARPGQYTGELFF.

At least ten counts were recorded for this clonotype. The chain recombines TRBV19 with TRBJ2-5; perhaps TRBD1 as D (6 bases). Trimming cost V 9 bases and J 5 bases, with 10 bases left between them. CDR1 and CDR2 (germline): LNHDA, SQIVND (reference sequence). The CDR3 runs 11 residues. CDR3 DNA: TGTGCCAGCGTTGACAGGGAGACCCAGTACTTC. It yields the protein CASVDRETQYF.

The chain recombines TRBV4-2 with TRBJ2-5, with TRBD1 matching 9 bases. Germline trimming cut 1 base from V and 5 bases from J; bases unmatched to any gene: 2. The germline CDR1 and CDR2 sequences are LGHNA and YNFKEQ. The CDR3 has 14 amino acids. CDR3 DNA sequence: TGTGCCAGCAGCCAAGGGGACAGGGCGGAGACCCAGTACTTC. Translating gives CASSQGDRAETQYF.

At least ten counts were recorded for this clonotype. The chain is built from TRBV18 and TRBJ2-7, with D unresolved. Trimming removed 6 bases at V and 3 bases at J, with 6 bases between. The CDR3 totals 11 residues. CDR1 and CDR2 (germline): KGHSH, LQKENI. CDR3 sequence: CASSQDYEQYF. CDR3 coding DNA: TGTGCCAGCTCTCAAGACTACGAGCAGTACTTC.

This clonotype appeared many times. V gene TRBV5-5 combines with J gene TRBJ2-2; 13 nucleotides match TRBD2. This CDR3 is built from 21 residues. Germline V gives CDR1 SGHKS, CDR2 YYEKEE (reference sequence). The V and J ends lost 4 bases and 5 bases, in that order; junction bases with no gene match: 20. For the CDR3, the DNA is TGTGCCAGCAGCCTTCAGACAACGGGCGGACTAGCGGGAGTCGGGACCGGGGAGCTGTTTTTT. Its translation: CASSLQTTGGLAGVGTGELFF.

A few counts support this clonotype. The genes are TRBV29-1 and TRBJ2-5; 11 positions match TRBD2. V lost 8 bases and J lost 7; bases outside the gene matches: 12. Germline V CDR1 and CDR2: SQVTM, ANQGSEA. This CDR3 has 14 residues. CDR3 residues: CSSLGTSGTGTQYF. CDR3 DNA sequence: TGCAGCTCGCTCGGGACTAGCGGTACGGGGACCCAGTACTTC.

This clonotype was observed at least ten times. The rearrangement joins TRBV6-2 or TRBV6-3 to TRBJ2-1, with 9 nucleotides matching TRBD2. CDR3 length equals 14 residues. The ends lost 5 bases at V and 8 bases at J; junction bases unmatched: 7. Germline V CDR1 and CDR2: MNHEY, SVGEGT. CDR3 bases: TGTGCCAGCAGTCCGGGACTAGCTTCTTATGAGCAGTTCTTC. Encoded protein: CASSPGLASYEQFF.

This clonotype was seen many times. The chain couples TRBV29-1 to TRBJ2-5; a possible D gene is TRBD2 (6 bases). Trimming cost V 2 bases and J 5 bases, with 12 bases left between them. The CDR3 totals 13 residues. CDR1 is SQVTM and CDR2 is ANQGSEA in the germline V gene. CDR3 nucleotide sequence: TGCAGCGTTGAATGGCGGGAAGGGGAGACCCAGTACTTC. It translates to CSVEWREGETQYF.

The chain links TRBV7-3 to TRBJ2-1; no reliable D call. The CDR3 has 13 residues. With 5 bases removed from V and 13 bases from J, the gap between germline ends came to 18 bases. Germline V CDR1 and CDR2: SGHTA, FQGTGA. DNA of the CDR3: TGTGCCAGCAGCCCGGGTGTCCGCCTCCCCCAGTTCTTC. Protein: CASSPGVRLPQFF.

This clonotype has a count of ten or more. This chain joins TRBV11-1 and TRBJ1-1, with 8 positions matching TRBD1. The germline V gene has CDR1 SGHAT and CDR2 FQDESV (reference sequence). The CDR3 runs to 14 residues. V shed 6 bases, J shed 6 bases, and the junction held 9 bases outside the gene matches. CDR3 sequence (DNA): TGTGCCAGCAGTCCCAGGGGGCGCGGTTCTGAAGCTTTCTTT. Amino acid sequence: CASSPRGRGSEAFF.

By share of the sample, this clonotype is medium-sized. The rearrangement joins TRBV6-2 or TRBV6-3 to TRBJ1-5; 9 bases match TRBD1. The CDR3 covers 15 residues. The V and J ends lost 6 bases and 0 bases, in that order; junction bases with no gene match: 3. The germline V gene has CDR1 MNHEY and CDR2 SVGEGT. The CDR3 here is CASRPGQGSNQPQHF. DNA of the CDR3: TGTGCCAGCAGGCCGGGACAGGGTAGCAATCAGCCCCAGCATTTT.

This clonotype came up many times. The chain joins TRBV6-1 to TRBJ2-7; D may be TRBD1 or TRBD2 (5 bases each). Trimming left V 8 bases short and J 5 bases short, with 16 bases between. Per the germline V gene, CDR1 is MNHNS and CDR2 is SASEGT. There are 13 residues in the CDR3. For the CDR3, the DNA is TGTGCCAGCGGAACGGGACGGAACCACGAGCAGTACTTC. It yields the protein CASGTGRNHEQYF.

Ten or more counts support this clonotype. The V gene is TRBV12-3 or TRBV12-4, the J gene TRBJ2-5; 7 bases agree with TRBD1. The CDR3 has 17 residues. The ends lost 3 bases at V and 2 bases at J; junction bases unmatched: 12. The CDR3 spells CASSLGDSLNGQETQYF. CDR3 bases: TGTGCCAGCAGTTTGGGGGACAGCCTAAACGGACAAGAGACCCAGTACTTC.

The rearrangement links TRBV7-9 to TRBJ1-4, with 7 bases that match TRBD1. There are 15 residues in the CDR3. Germline CDR1 and CDR2: SEHNR and FQNEAQ (reference sequence). The V and J ends lost 5 bases and 8 bases, in that order; junction bases with no gene match: 11. The CDR3 nucleotides are TGTGCCAGCAGCCCTCATTTGACAGGGAACGAAAAACTGTTTTTT. Translating gives CASSPHLTGNEKLFF.

This clonotype came up many times. This sequence joins TRBV5-1 and TRBJ1-4, with D maybe TRBD1 (6 bases). The CDR3 contains 14 residues. In germline, CDR1 is SGHRS, CDR2 YFSETQ. V shed 1 base and J shed 7 bases, with 11 bases lying between them. In DNA form, the CDR3 reads TGCGCCAGCAGCTTGCAGGGGTCGACTGAAAAACTGTTTTTT. It translates to CASSLQGSTEKLFF.

Within the sample, this clonotype is medium-sized. The chain uses TRBV2 and TRBJ2-5; D may be TRBD2 (7 bases). Trimming cost V 8 bases and J 2 bases, with 9 bases left between them. The CDR3 loop spans 12 amino acids. Per the germline V gene, CDR1 is SNHLY and CDR2 is FYNNEI. The CDR3 is CASGRGQETQYF. CDR3 bases: TGTGCCAGCGGGAGGGGGCAAGAGACCCAGTACTTC. Full variable domain (rest looked up from reference TRBV2 and TRBJ2-5): EPEVTQTPSHQVTQMGQEVILRCVPISNHLYFYWYRQILGQKVEFLVSFYNNEISEKSEIFDDQFSVERPDGSNFTLKIRSTKLEDSAMYFCASGRGQETQYFGPGTRLLVL.

In this sample, this clonotype turned up many times. The V and J genes are TRBV12-3 or TRBV12-4 and TRBJ1-6; D possibly corresponds to TRBD1 (5 bases). V shed 7 bases and J shed 8 bases, with 9 bases lying between them. The CDR3 has 12 amino acids. Here the CDR3 DNA reads TGTGCCAGCATGGGCAGGGATTCACCCCTCCACTTT. Its protein product is CASMGRDSPLHF.

This clonotype counts as medium-sized. The gene calls are TRBV20-1 and TRBJ2-2; 8 positions agree with TRBD2. Trimming at V came to 5 bases and at J to 0 bases, leaving 5 bases not matched to a gene. The CDR3 loop spans 15 amino acids. Germline CDR1 and CDR2: DFQATT and SNEGSKA (reference sequence). The CDR3 DNA reads TGCAGTGCTTATACTAGCGGTACGAACACCGGGGAGCTGTTTTTT. Its translation is CSAYTSGTNTGELFF.

This chain links TRBV3-1 with TRBJ1-2, with no clear D. This CDR3 region has 11 residues. V was clipped by 1 base and J by 7 bases, with 4 bases between them. Germline-derived CDR1 and CDR2 are LGHDT and YNNKEL (reference sequence). As DNA, the CDR3 is TGTGCCAGCAGCCAAGGTCGTGGCTACACCTTC. Translating it yields CASSQGRGYTF.

This clonotype was counted ten times or more. The chain is built from TRBV6-5 and TRBJ1-1; D may be TRBD1 (6 bases). The CDR3 totals 14 residues. V gave up 5 bases and J gave up 3 bases, with 13 bases separating them. CDR1 MNHEY and CDR2 SVGAGI come from the germline V gene. CDR3 sequence: CASSPSDSHTEAFF. CDR3 sequence (DNA): TGTGCCAGCAGTCCCTCGGACAGCCACACTGAAGCTTTCTTT.